The clone carrying this T cell receptor beta chain was detected only a few times. The target antigen is unknown. A universal primer site was added by template switching, and unique molecular identifiers were carried by the cDNA. TCRdb fed the 5' RACE reads into MiXCR, producing one record per CDR3 protein. In the table there are a few hundred thousand distinct CDR3 sequences, over 8.5% of which are singletons. Germline V gene data show CDR1 as LGHNA and CDR2 as YNFKEQ. V lost 8 bases and J 9 bases, leaving 15 bases between the germline ends. The CDR3 spans 12 residues. The data stem from a study of identical twins. Regarding the study as a whole: For zero-insertion analyses, partial confounding could come from invariant MAIT and iNKT cells. Conclusions were drawn cross-sectionally by statistical analysis, without following the same donors.

This sample also belongs to another study, concerning yellow fever vaccine responses in identical twins.

This sequence joins TRBV4-2 and TRBJ2-3; perhaps TRBD2 as D (7 bases). Sequenced input: PBMCs. The receptor comes from a woman younger than 30 in good health. The CDR3 spells CASRRGGGTQYF. For the CDR3, the DNA is TGTGCCAGCCGCCGAGGGGGAGGGACGCAGTATTTT.